This entry concerns a single T cell receptor beta chain. As yet, its antigen is unknown. These data are taken from a study of response to subunit inactivated influenza vaccine. Study-wide points: Authors proposed each seasonal influenza vaccination draws in few new T cells.

TCRdb processed the RT-PCR reads anew with MiXCR; each CDR3 protein has one entry. The sample lists about 520,000 distinct CDR3 sequences; approximately 7.3% were seen once. V was clipped by 3 bases and J by 5 bases, with 15 bases between them. CDR3 length: 15 residues. Germline loops: CDR1 SGHNT, CDR2 YYREEE (reference sequence). The chain has TRBV5-4 and TRBJ2-1; D may correspond to TRBD1 or TRBD2 (6 bases each). Here the sequenced sample was PBMCs from blood, taken less than 30 months after vaccination. The source is a man between 50 and 75 years old who received an inactivated influenza vaccine. The CDR3 loop reads CASSSRRGTHNEQFF. The DNA for the CDR3 is TGTGCCAGCAGCTCTAGGAGGGGGACCCACAATGAGCAGTTCTTC.